Detailed here is one T cell receptor (beta chain). Germline CDR1 reads MGHDK; CDR2 reads SYGVNS. Deletions cut 8 bases from V and 4 bases from J, with 17 bases between. This CDR3 has 14 residues. The record originates from a study of control samples from healthy donors and cancer patients. The method was immunoSEQ multiplex PCR; TCRdb's version includes in-frame clones alone and lacks a portion of them. The profile shows under 200,000 clones, approximately 94% of them singletons. The rearrangement links TRBV25-1 to TRBJ2-5; D perhaps matches TRBD1 (5 bases). This sequence was found in a woman in her thirties or forties in good health. The sequenced sample was blood. CDR3 DNA: TGTGCCAGCCGACAGTCCCACCCCCCAGAGACCCAGTACTTC. It yields the protein CASRQSHPPETQYF.